This TCR beta chain was sequenced for a study of cytomegalovirus exposure and HLA in healthy donors. Worth noting for this clone: The target antigen is unknown.

TCRdb keeps only in-frame clones here, not all; method: immunoSEQ multiplex PCR. The sample consists of approximately 110,000 clones, around 94% of them appearing once. Study observations and caveats: Most TCR sequences showed up rarely, but some public TCRs showed up in many donors. Listed as cytomegalovirus-associated were approximately 160 TCR beta chains.

Sequenced input: PBMCs. The receptor comes from a woman aged 18-29 years in good health and CMV-seronegative.

Here the CDR3 reads CASSPNNVRPGGIRTEAFF. For the CDR3, the DNA is TGTGCCAGCTCACCAAATAACGTCCGGCCAGGGGGGATTCGCACTGAAGCTTTCTTT. V usage is TRBV18 and J usage is TRBJ1-1, with TRBD1 identical over 7 bases. Germline lookup yields CDR1 KGHSH and CDR2 LQKENI. The CDR3 extends over 19 amino acids. V lost 2 bases to trimming and J lost 4 bases; unmatched junction nucleotides: 19.